Here is one TCR beta chain with its context. The record originates from a study of blood T cell repertoires in COVID-19. The table came from immunoSEQ multiplex PCR; TCRdb's copy has only in-frame clones and leaves some out. This sample yields approximately 320,000 clones, of which almost 85% are seen a single time; 7.2% belongs to the top ten. Germline assignment: CDR1 SGHVS and CDR2 FNYEAQ. CDR3 length: 17 residues. J gave up 5 bases and V 5 bases, and 12 bases lay outside the gene matches. The rearrangement links TRBV7-6 to TRBJ2-2; 9 bases match TRBD2. The TCR originated in a human donor in a cohort sampled during active COVID-19. The specimen sequenced was peripheral blood. The CDR3 nucleotides are TGTGCCAGCAGCAGCCGGGTAGCGGGGGAGGAAACCGGGGAGCTGTTTTTT. This translates into CASSSRVAGEETGELFF.